This T cell receptor beta chain is from a study of cytomegalovirus exposure and HLA in healthy donors. The wider study: Unique TCRs numbering around 80 million, obtained from HLA-typed donors, made up an early data release. Study outcomes and limitations: Presence/absence analyses treated sequencing depth as roughly uniform across donors. There were several of the most significant clusters that appeared linked to common viral pathogens in a later analysis. Per published accounts, TCR beta sequences correctly predicted the HLA-A and HLA-B alleles of most subjects.

For this clone: Its antigen is unidentified.

The PCR ran on 60 Vbeta and 13 Jbeta primers. The method was immunoSEQ multiplex PCR; TCRdb's version includes in-frame clones alone and lacks a portion of them. The profile shows about 150,000 clones, 85% of them singletons. Per germline, CDR1 SNHLY and CDR2 FYNNEI. V was cut by 8 bases and J by 7 bases, with 9 bases left in between. The CDR3 spans 12 residues. The sequenced material came from PBMCs. The origin of this receptor is a woman aged 18-29 years in good health and CMV-seronegative. The genes are TRBV2 and TRBJ1-6; unclear D gene. DNA for the CDR3: TGTGCCAGCGGGCAGGTCAATTCACCCCTCCACTTT. Translated, it gives CASGQVNSPLHF.